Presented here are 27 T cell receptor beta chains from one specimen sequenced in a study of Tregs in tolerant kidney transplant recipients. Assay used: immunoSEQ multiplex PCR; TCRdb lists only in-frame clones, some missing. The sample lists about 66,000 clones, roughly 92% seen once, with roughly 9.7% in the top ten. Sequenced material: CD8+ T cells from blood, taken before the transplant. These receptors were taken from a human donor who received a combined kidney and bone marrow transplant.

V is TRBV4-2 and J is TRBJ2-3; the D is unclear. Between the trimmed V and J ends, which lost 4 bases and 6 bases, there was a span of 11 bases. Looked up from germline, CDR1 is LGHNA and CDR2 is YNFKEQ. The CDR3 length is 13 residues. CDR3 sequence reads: CASSPRGTDTQYF. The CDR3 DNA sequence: TGTGCCAGCAGCCCTCGCGGAACGGATACGCAGTATTTT.

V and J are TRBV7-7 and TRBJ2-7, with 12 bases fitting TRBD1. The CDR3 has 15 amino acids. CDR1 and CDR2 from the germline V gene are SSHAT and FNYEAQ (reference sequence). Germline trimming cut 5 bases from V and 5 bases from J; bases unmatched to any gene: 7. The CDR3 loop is CASSLGTGGMDEQYF. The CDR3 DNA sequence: TGTGCCAGCAGCCTCGGGACAGGGGGCATGGACGAGCAGTACTTC.

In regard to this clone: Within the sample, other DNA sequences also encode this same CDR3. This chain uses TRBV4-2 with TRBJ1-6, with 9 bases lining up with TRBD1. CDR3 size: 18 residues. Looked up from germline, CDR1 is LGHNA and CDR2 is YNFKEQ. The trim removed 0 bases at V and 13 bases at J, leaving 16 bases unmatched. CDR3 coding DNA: TGTGCCAGCAGCCAAGATACAAAAACAGGGGGCCAAGGTTCCCCCCTCCACTTT. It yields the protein CASSQDTKTGGQGSPLHF.

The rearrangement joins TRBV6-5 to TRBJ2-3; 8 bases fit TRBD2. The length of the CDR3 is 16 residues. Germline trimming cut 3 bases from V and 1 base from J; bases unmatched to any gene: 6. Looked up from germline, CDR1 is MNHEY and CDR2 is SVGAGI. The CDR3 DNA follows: TGTGCCAGCAGTTATGTGGCGGGAGGCCGCACAGATACGCAGTATTTT. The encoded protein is CASSYVAGGRTDTQYF.

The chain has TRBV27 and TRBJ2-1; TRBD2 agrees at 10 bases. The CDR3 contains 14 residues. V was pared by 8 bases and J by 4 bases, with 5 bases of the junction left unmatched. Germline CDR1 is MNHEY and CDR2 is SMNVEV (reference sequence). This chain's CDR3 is CASSLTSGYNEQFF. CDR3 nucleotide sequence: TGTGCCAGCTCACTGACTAGCGGGTACAATGAGCAGTTCTTC.

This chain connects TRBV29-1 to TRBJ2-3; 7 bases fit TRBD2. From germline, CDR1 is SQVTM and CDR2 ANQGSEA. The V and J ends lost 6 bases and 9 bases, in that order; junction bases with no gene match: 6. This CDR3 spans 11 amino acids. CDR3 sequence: CSVAGEGTQYF. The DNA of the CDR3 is TGCAGCGTCGCGGGGGAGGGGACGCAGTATTTT.

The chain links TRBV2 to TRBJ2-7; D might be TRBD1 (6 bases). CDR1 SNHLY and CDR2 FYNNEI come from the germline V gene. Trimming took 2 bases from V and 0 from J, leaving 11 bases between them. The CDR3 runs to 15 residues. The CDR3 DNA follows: TGTGCCAGCAGTGAAAGCGGACAGAGCTCCTACGAGCAGTACTTC. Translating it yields CASSESGQSSYEQYF.

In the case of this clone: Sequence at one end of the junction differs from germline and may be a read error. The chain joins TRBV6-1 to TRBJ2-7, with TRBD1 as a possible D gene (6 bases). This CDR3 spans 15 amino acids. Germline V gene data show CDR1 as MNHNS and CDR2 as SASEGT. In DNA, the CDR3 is TGTGCCAGCAGTAAAGCAGGGGATCGCCCCTACGAGCAGTACTTC. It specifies CASSKAGDRPYEQYF.

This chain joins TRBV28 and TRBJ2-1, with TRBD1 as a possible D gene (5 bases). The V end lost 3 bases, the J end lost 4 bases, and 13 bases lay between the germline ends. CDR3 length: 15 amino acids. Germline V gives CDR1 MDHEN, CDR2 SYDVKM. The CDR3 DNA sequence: TGTGCCAGCAGTTTTGTGGCAGGGATGTACAATGAGCAGTTCTTC. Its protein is CASSFVAGMYNEQFF.

The CDR3 reads CASSDRYGGLTDTQYF. CDR3 in DNA: TGTGCCAGCAGTGATCGTTACGGGGGGCTGACAGATACGCAGTATTTT. The chain carries TRBV25-1 and TRBJ2-3; weak D call: TRBD2 (7 bases). The germline V and J ends were trimmed by 3 bases and 3 bases, with 16 bases remaining between them. CDR1 is MGHDK, CDR2 SYGVNS, per germline. The length of the CDR3 is 16 residues.

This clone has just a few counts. In DNA, the CDR3 is TGTGCCAGTAGTATAGTACAGGGGAGTAGTCAGCCCCAGCATTTT. Translated: CASSIVQGSSQPQHF. V usage is TRBV19 and J usage is TRBJ1-5, with 7 bases lining up with TRBD1. The germline V gene has CDR1 LNHDA and CDR2 SQIVND (reference sequence). The CDR3 length is 15 residues. The V gene end was trimmed by 1 base and the J gene end by 6 bases; junction bases not matched to a gene: 6.

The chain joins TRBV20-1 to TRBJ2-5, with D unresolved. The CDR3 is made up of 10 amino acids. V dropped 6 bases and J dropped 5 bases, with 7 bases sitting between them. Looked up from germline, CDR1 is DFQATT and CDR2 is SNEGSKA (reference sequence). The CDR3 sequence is CSAPRETQYF. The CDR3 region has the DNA TGCAGTGCCCCCCGGGAGACCCAGTACTTC.

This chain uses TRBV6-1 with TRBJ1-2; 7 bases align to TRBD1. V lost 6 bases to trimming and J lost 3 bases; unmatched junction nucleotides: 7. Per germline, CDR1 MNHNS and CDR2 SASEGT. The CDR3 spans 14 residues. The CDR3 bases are TGTGCCAGCAGGGAGGGCAGGGGGTACTATGGCTACACCTTC. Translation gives CASREGRGYYGYTF.

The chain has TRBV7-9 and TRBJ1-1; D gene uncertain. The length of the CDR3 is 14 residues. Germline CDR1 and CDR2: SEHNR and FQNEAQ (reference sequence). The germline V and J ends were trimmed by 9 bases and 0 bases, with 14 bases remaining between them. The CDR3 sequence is CARREDAVNTEAFF. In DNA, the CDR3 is TGTGCCAGAAGGGAGGACGCTGTGAACACTGAAGCTTTCTTT.

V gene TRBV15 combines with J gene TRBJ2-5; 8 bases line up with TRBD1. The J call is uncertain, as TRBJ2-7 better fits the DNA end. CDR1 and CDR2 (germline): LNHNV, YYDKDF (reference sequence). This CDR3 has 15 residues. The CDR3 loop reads CATSRDRVISYEQYF. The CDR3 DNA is TGTGCCACCAGCAGGGACAGGGTGATTTCCTACGAGCAGTACTTC.

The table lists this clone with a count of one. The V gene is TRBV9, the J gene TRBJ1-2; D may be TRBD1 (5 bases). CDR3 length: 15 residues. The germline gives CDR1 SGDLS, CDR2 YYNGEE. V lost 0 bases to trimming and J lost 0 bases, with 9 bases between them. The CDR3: CASSVGPGPNYGYTF. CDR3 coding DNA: TGTGCCAGCAGCGTAGGGCCAGGGCCTAACTATGGCTACACCTTC.

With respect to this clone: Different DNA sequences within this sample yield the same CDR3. The CDR3 here is CASSLYKNTEAFF. In nucleotides, the CDR3 is TGTGCCAGCAGTTTATACAAGAACACTGAAGCTTTCTTT. The rearrangement links TRBV27 to TRBJ1-1; the D is unclear. Germline V gene lookup returns CDR1 MNHEY and CDR2 SMNVEV (reference sequence). The CDR3 has 13 residues. Trimming stripped 1 base from V and 1 base from J, with 4 bases between.

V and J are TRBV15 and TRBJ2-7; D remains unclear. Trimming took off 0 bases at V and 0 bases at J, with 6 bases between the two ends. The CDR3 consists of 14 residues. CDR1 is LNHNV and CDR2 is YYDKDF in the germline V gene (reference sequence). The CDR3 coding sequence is TGTGCCACCAGCAGAGAACCTAGCTCCTACGAGCAGTACTTC. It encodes CATSREPSSYEQYF.

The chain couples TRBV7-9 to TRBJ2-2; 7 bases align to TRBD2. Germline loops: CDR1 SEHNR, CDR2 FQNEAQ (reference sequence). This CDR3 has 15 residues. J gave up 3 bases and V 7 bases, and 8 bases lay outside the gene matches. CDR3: CASKLQRGHTGELFF. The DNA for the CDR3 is TGTGCCAGCAAACTCCAGCGGGGTCACACCGGGGAGCTGTTTTTT.

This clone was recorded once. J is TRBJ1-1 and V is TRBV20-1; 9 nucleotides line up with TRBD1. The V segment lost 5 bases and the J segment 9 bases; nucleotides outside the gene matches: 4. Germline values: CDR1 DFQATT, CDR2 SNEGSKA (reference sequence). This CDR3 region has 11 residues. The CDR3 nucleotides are TGCAGTGCTGAGGGGACAGGGAAAGCTTTCTTT. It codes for CSAEGTGKAFF.

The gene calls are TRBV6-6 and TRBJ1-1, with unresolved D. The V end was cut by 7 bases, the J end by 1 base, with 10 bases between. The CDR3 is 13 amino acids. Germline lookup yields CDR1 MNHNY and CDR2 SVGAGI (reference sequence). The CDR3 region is CASIAGWNTEAFF. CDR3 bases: TGTGCCAGCATAGCGGGGTGGAACACTGAAGCTTTCTTT.

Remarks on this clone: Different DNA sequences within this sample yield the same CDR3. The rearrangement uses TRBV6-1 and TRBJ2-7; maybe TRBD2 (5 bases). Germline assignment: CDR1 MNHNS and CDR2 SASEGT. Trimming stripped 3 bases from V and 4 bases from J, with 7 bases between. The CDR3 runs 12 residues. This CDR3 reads CASSDGDYEQYF. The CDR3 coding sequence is TGTGCCAGCAGTGACGGGGATTACGAGCAGTACTTC.

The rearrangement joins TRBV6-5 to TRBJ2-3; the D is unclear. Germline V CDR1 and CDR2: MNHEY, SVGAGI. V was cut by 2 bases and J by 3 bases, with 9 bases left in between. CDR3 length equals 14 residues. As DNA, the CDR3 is TGTGCCAGCAGTTACGTGGCTGGTACAGATACGCAGTATTTT. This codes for CASSYVAGTDTQYF.

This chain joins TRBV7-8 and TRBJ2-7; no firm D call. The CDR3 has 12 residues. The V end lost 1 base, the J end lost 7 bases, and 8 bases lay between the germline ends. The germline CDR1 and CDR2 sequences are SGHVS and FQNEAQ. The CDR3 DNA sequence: TGTGCCAGCAGCTTAGTGCTCCGGGAGCAGTACTTC. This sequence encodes CASSLVLREQYF.

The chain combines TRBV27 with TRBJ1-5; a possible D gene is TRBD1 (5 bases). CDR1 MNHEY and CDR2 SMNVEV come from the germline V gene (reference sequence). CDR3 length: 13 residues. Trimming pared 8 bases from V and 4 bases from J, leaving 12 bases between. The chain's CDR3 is CASGGSSNQPQHF. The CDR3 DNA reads TGTGCCAGCGGGGGGAGTTCGAATCAGCCCCAGCATTTT.

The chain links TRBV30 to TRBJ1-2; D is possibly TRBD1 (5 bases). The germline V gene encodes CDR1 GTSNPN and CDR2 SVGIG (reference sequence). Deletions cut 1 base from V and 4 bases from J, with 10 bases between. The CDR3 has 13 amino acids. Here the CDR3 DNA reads TGTGCCTGGAGTGGGGGGGATCTCTATGGCTACACCTTC. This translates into CAWSGGDLYGYTF.

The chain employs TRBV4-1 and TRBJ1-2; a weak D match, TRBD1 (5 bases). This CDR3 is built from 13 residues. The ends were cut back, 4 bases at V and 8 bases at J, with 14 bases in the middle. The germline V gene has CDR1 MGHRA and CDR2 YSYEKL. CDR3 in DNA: TGCGCCAGCAGCCTCGGGAGGGGTGACGGCTACACCTTC. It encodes CASSLGRGDGYTF.